The clone carrying this TCR beta chain was seen a handful of times. The antigen is unknown. V gave up 5 bases and J gave up 0 bases, with 11 bases separating them. The CDR3 runs 15 residues. Germline CDR1 SGHRS, CDR2 YFSETQ. These data are taken from a study of identical twins' blood T cells. Study observations and caveats: Environmental influences on twin similarity could not be excluded. Abundant TCRbeta CDR3s overlapped more between twins than with unrelated donors.

Both ends of each TCR cDNA library bore sample-specific barcodes. TCRdb analysed the 5' RACE reads with MiXCR anew, one entry per CDR3 protein. The table lists roughly 380,000 distinct CDR3 sequences, roughly 27% of them singletons. The chain combines TRBV5-1 with TRBJ1-4; no firm D call. This receptor was identified in a woman aged 18 to 55 in good health. The sequenced sample was PBMCs. The CDR3: CASRPSPATNEKLFF. For the CDR3, the DNA is TGCGCCAGCAGACCCTCCCCTGCAACTAATGAAAAACTGTTTTTT.